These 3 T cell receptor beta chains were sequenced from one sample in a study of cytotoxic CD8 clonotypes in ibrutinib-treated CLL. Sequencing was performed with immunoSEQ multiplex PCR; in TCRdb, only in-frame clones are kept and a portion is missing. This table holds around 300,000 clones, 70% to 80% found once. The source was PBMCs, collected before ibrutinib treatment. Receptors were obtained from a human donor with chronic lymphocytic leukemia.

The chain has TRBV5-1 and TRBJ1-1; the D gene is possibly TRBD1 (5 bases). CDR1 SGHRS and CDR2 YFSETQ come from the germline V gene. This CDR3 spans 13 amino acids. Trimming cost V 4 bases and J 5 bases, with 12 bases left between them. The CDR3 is CASSIQGGTEAFF. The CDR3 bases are TGCGCCAGCAGCATCCAGGGTGGAACTGAAGCTTTCTTT.

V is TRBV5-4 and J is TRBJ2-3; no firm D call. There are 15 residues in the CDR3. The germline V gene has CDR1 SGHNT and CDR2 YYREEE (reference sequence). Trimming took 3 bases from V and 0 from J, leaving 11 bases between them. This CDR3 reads CASSSDQASTDTQYF. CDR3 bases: TGTGCCAGCAGCTCTGACCAGGCCAGCACAGATACGCAGTATTTT.

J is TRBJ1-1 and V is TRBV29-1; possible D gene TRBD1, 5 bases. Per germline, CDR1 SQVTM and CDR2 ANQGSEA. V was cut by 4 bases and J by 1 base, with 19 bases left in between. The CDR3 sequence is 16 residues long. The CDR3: CSVVPRGPVENTEAFF. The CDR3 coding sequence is TGCAGCGTTGTGCCCCGGGGACCGGTCGAGAACACTGAAGCTTTCTTT.